This T cell receptor (beta chain) was found in a study of blood T cell repertoires in COVID-19. Background on the study: T cells, B-cell-depleted T cells, or PBMCs supplied cDNA or gDNA.

Per germline, CDR1 LNHNV and CDR2 YYDKDF (reference sequence). This CDR3 has 15 amino acids. V was trimmed by 0 bases and J by 2 bases, leaving 7 bases between them. Assay used: immunoSEQ multiplex PCR; TCRdb lists only in-frame clones, some missing. The table shows about 59,000 clones, with about 90% occurring only once. The specimen was peripheral blood. The clonotype originates from a man aged 80 or over in a cohort sampled during active COVID-19. The chain recombines TRBV15 with TRBJ2-2; perhaps TRBD2 as D (6 bases). DNA for the CDR3: TGTGCCACCAGCAGAGATGGACTAAACACCGGGGAGCTGTTTTTT. Residues: CATSRDGLNTGELFF.